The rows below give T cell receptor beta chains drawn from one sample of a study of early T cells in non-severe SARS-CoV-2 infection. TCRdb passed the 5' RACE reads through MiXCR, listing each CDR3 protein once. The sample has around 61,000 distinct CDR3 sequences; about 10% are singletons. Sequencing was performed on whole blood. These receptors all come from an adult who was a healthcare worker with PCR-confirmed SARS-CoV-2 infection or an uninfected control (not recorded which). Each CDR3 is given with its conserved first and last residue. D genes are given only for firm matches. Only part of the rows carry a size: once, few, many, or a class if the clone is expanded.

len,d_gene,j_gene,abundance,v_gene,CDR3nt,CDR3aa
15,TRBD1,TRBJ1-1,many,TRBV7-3,TGTGCCAGCAGCTTCGCAGGGGGCTCTAGCACTGAAGCTTTCTTT,CASSFAGGSSTEAFF
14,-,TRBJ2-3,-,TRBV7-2,TGTGCCAGCCGGGAGACGAGAAACACAGATACGCAGTATTTT,CASRETRNTDTQYF
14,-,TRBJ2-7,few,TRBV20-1,TGCAGTGCTAGATGGGTAGCGAACTCCTACGAGCAGTACTTC,CSARWVANSYEQYF
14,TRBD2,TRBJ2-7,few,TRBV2,TGTGCCAGCAAGGAGACTAGCGGAACCTACGAGCAGTACTTC,CASKETSGTYEQYF
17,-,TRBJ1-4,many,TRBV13,TGTGCCAGCAGCTTCCATTTTCGAGGAAGCATTGGTGAAAAACTGTTTTTT,CASSFHFRGSIGEKLFF
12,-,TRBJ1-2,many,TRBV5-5,TGTGCCAGCAGCTGGGGCAGCACGGGCTACACCTTC,CASSWGSTGYTF
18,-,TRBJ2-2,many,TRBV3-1,TGTGCCAGCAGCCAAGATAGGGGGAACCCTCCGGGCACCGGGGAGCTGTTTTTT,CASSQDRGNPPGTGELFF
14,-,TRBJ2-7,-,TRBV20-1,TGCAGTGCTAGAGATGGGGCCAGTCTCTACGAGCAGTACTTC,CSARDGASLYEQYF
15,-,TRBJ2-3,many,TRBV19,TGTGCCAGTAGTATTAGCCCGACGACTACAGATACGCAGTATTTT,CASSISPTTTDTQYF
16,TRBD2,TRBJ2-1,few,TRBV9,TGTGCCAGCAGCGAGGACCCTAGCGGGGACTACAATGAGCAGTTCTTC,CASSEDPSGDYNEQFF
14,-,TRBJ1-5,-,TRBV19,TGTGCCAGTAGCATCCGGGACAGCAATCAGCCCCAGCATTTT,CASSIRDSNQPQHF
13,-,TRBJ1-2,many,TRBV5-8,TGTGCCAGCAGCCTGAGGGTCCGTAGCGGCTACACCTTC,CASSLRVRSGYTF
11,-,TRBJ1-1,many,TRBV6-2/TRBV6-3,TGTGCCAGCAGCGCCGGGACAGAAGCTTTCTTT,CASSAGTEAFF
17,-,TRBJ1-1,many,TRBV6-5,TGTGCCAGCAGCGAAGGAGACAGATGGGATCCTGCCACTGAAGCTTTCTTT,CASSEGDRWDPATEAFF
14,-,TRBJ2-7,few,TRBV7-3,TGTGCCAGCAGCTTAGGGGGGACCAACTACGAGCAGTACTTC,CASSLGGTNYEQYF
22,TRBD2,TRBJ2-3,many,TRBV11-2,TGTGCCAGCAGCTTAGTTCCCCCCGGACTAGCGGGGCTTCTTCCTAGCACAGATACGCAGTATTTT,CASSLVPPGLAGLLPSTDTQYF
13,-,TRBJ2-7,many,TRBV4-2,TGTGCCAGCAGCCAAGTGTACGGGTACGAGCAGTACTTC,CASSQVYGYEQYF
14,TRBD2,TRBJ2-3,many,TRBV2,TGTGCCAGTGGGGGGACTAGCGCGTCGGATACGCAGTATTTT,CASGGTSASDTQYF
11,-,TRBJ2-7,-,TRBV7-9,TGTGCCAGCAGCTCCTTCGGGAAGCAGTACTTC,CASSSFGKQYF
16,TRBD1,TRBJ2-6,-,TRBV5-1,TGCGCCAGCAGCGTGAAACCGGGACAGGAGACCAACGTCCTGACTTTC,CASSVKPGQETNVLTF
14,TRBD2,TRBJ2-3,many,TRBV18,TGTGCCAGCTCACCAGCGGGAGAATCAGATACGCAGTATTTT,CASSPAGESDTQYF
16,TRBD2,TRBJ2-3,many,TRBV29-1,TGCAGCGTTGCGTTCTCTGGACTAGCGGGCACAGATACGCAGTATTTT,CSVAFSGLAGTDTQYF
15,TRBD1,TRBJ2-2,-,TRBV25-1,TGTGCCAGCAGAGGGACAGGGGCGAGCACCGGGGAGCTGTTTTTT,CASRGTGASTGELFF
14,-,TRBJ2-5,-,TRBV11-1,TGTGCCAGCAGCAACCTGGGCAGTAGAGAGACCCAGTACTTC,CASSNLGSRETQYF
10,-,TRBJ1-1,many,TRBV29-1,TGCAGCGTTGTGGACACTGAAGCTTTCTTT,CSVVDTEAFF
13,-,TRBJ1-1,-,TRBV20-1,TGCAGTGCCCCGGGAAATGCGAACACTGAAGCTTTCTTT,CSAPGNANTEAFF
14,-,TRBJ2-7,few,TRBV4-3,TGCGCCAGCAGCCAAGACCGACTAGCCTACGAGCAGTACTTC,CASSQDRLAYEQYF
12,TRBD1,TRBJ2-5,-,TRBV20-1,TGCAGTGCCGGACAGGGGGCGAAGACCCAGTACTTC,CSAGQGAKTQYF
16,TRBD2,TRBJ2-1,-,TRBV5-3,TGTGCCAGAAGCTTGACTAGCGGGAGGGTCCCGAATGAGCAGTTCTTC,CARSLTSGRVPNEQFF
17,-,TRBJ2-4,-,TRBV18,TGTGCCAGCTCACCACCGGGTCTACAGGGTCGGGAAAACATTCAGTACTTC,CASSPPGLQGRENIQYF
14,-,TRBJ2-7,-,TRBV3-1,TGTGCCAGCAGCCAAGTGGACAGACCCTACGAGCAGTACTTC,CASSQVDRPYEQYF
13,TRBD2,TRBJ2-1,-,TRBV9,TGTGCCAGCAGCGTGGCGGGAGAAGACGTGCAGTTCTTC,CASSVAGEDVQFF
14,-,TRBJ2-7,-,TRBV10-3,TGTGCCATCCAGGGGAAGGGGGGCCCCTACGAGCAGTACTTC,CAIQGKGGPYEQYF
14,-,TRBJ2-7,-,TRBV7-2,TGTGCCAGCAGCTTACCGACGAGCACCTACGAGCAGTACTTC,CASSLPTSTYEQYF
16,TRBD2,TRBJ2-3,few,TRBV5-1,TGCGCCAGCGCCGACGCTGACGGGAGGGTGCTGGATACGCAGTATTTT,CASADADGRVLDTQYF
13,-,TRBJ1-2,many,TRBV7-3,TGTGCCAGCAGCCGGAGCGGGTTCTATGGCTACACCTTC,CASSRSGFYGYTF
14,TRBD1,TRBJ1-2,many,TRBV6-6,TGTGCCAGCAGAGGCAGGGGGCGAAAAGGAGGCTACACCTTC,CASRGRGRKGGYTF
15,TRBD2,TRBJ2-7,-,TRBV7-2,TGTGCCAGCAGCTTTAGCGGGAGCGGGTCCTACGAGCAGTACTTC,CASSFSGSGSYEQYF
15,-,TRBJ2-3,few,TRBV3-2,TGTGCCAGCAGCCAGGCCGGGACTAGCGTTGATACGCAGTATTTT,CASSQAGTSVDTQYF
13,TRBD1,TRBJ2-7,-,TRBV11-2,TGTGCCAGCAAAGAACAGGGGGCTAGCGAGCAGTACTTC,CASKEQGASEQYF
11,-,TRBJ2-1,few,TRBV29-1,TGCAGCTCTGCGACAGGCAATGAGCAGTTCTTC,CSSATGNEQFF
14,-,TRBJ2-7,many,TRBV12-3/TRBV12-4,TGTGCCAGCAGTTTAGTCCCGGGACATGGCGAGCAGTACTTC,CASSLVPGHGEQYF
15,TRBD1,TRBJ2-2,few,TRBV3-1,TGTGCCAGCAGCGGGGACAGGGCGAACACCGGGGAGCTGTTTTTT,CASSGDRANTGELFF
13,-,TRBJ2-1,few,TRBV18,TGTGCCAGCTCACCACTAACTAATAATGAGCAGTTCTTC,CASSPLTNNEQFF
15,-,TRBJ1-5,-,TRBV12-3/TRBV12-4,TGTGCCAGCAGTCCAGGCGGGGACCTTGCTCAGCCCCAGCATTTT,CASSPGGDLAQPQHF
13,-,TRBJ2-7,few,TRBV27,TGTGCCAGCAGGAAAGCAGGGAGTAGCGAGCAGTACTTC,CASRKAGSSEQYF
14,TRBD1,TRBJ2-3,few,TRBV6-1,TGTGCCAGCAGGGACAGGACCAGAGATGATACGCAGTATTTT,CASRDRTRDDTQYF
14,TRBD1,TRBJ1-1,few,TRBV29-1,TGCAGCGCTCGACAGGGGGTGGAGAACACTGAAGCTTTCTTT,CSARQGVENTEAFF
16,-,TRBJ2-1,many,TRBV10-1,TGCGCCAGCAGGGCCGGGAAGGGAAGCTCCTACAATGAGCAGTTCTTC,CASRAGKGSSYNEQFF
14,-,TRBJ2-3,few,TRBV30,TGTGCCTGGAAAGGGCCCAAGACCGCAGATACGCAGTATTTT,CAWKGPKTADTQYF
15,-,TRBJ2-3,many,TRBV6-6,TGTGCCAGCAGGCCCACAGGGTACGGCACAGATACGCAGTATTTT,CASRPTGYGTDTQYF
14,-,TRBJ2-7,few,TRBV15,TGTGCCACCAGCAGATACCCCTCTAGCGCCGAGCAGTACTTC,CATSRYPSSAEQYF
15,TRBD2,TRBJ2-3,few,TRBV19,TGTGCCAGTAGTATCGGGGGGGGATCCACAGATACGCAGTATTTT,CASSIGGGSTDTQYF
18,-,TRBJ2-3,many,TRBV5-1,TGCGCCAGCAGCTTCGATCCCCCCACGGGTAAACGCACAGATACGCAGTATTTT,CASSFDPPTGKRTDTQYF
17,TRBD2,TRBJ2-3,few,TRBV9,TGTGCCAGCAGCGTTCCCAGGCTAGCGGAGCTCACAGATACGCAGTATTTT,CASSVPRLAELTDTQYF